The clone carrying this T cell receptor beta chain was seen ten or more times. Its specificity is not known. Trimming shortened V by 2 bases and J by 0 bases, and 10 bases separated the two germline ends. The V gene's germline CDR1 is MDHEN and CDR2 SYDVKM. The CDR3 spans 15 residues. The data belong to a study of T cells in Graves' hyperthyroidism and ophthalmopathy. General study results and limits: Stable hyperthyroidism and ophthalmopathy were separated using 13 V-J signatures.

A lack of ophthalmopathy progression within 18 months defined stable Graves' hyperthyroidism. Patients showing uncontrolled infection, other autoimmune disease, pregnancy or lactation were ineligible. Extraction of PBMCs used roughly 10 ml of fresh peripheral blood. Authors of the study amplified TCR beta CDR3 regions from RNA transcripts. Primed by the HTBI set, a first-round RT-PCR was run on the TCR CDR3. One entry per CDR3 protein, called by TCRdb with MiXCR from the multiplex PCR reads. Of about 200,000 distinct CDR3 sequences listed, roughly 17% were seen once; the top ten hold 50%. This chain joins TRBV28 and TRBJ1-2, with D maybe TRBD1 (5 bases). The source is a man in his fifties or sixties with Graves' hyperthyroidism. The sequenced material came from blood. CDR3 region: CASSLGTAANYGYTF. DNA of the CDR3: TGTGCCAGCAGTTTAGGGACCGCGGCTAACTATGGCTACACCTTC.